The source of this T cell receptor beta chain is a study of T-cell memory formation after mild COVID-19. TCRdb ran MiXCR on the 5' RACE reads and lists one entry per CDR3 protein. The repertoire holds about 350,000 distinct CDR3 sequences, with approximately 13% as singletons. This clonotype was seen a handful of times. Germline assignment: CDR1 ENHRY and CDR2 SYGVKD. The V and J ends lost 3 bases and 1 base, in that order; junction bases with no gene match: 7. CDR3 length: 17 residues. This TCR was recovered from a man younger than 30 who had mild COVID-19 (a few samples of this study predate the infection). Cell type and time point are not known. The J gene is TRBJ2-7, the V gene TRBV10-3; 12 nucleotides agree with TRBD2. Sequencing was carried out using PBMCs or a T cell subset sorted from them (not recorded which). The CDR3 loop reads CAISETLAGGLSYEQYF. For the CDR3, the DNA is TGTGCCATCAGTGAAACACTAGCGGGGGGACTGTCCTACGAGCAGTACTTC.